Presented here are 11 T cell receptor beta chains from one specimen sequenced in a study of CD8+ T cells in alopecia areata. Regarding treatment: oral pan-JAK inhibitor, 5-10 mg twice daily. RNA was isolated and reverse transcribed to cDNA, the sequencing template. The repertoire was sequenced with immunoSEQ multiplex PCR; TCRdb's copy has only in-frame clones and lacks some. Of 120,000 to 150,000 clones in the sample, approximately 86% are singletons; the top ten hold roughly 13%. The sequenced sample was CD8+ T cells sorted from blood, obtained at week 4, from a patient treated with tofacitinib. These receptors originate from a human donor with alopecia areata.

The rearrangement joins TRBV14 to TRBJ2-2; 10 bases fit TRBD2. V gave up 4 bases and J gave up 4 bases; unmatched junction bases: 6. This CDR3 contains 16 residues. CDR1 is SGHDN, CDR2 FVKESK, per germline. The CDR3 nucleotides are TGTGCCAGCAGCCCCCTAGCGGGAGACCTCACCGGGGAGCTGTTTTTT. It encodes CASSPLAGDLTGELFF.

The chain uses TRBV4-1 and TRBJ2-2; a weak D match, TRBD1 (8 bases). Germline V gene data show CDR1 as MGHRA and CDR2 as YSYEKL. The CDR3 extends over 16 amino acids. The V gene lost 3 bases and the J gene lost 1 base, with 12 bases spanning the gap. The chain's CDR3 is CASSQGGTGNTGELFF. Written as DNA, the CDR3 is TGCGCCAGCAGCCAGGGGGGGACAGGGAACACCGGGGAGCTGTTTTTT.

The rearrangement uses TRBV5-6 and TRBJ1-1; tentatively, D is TRBD1 (6 bases). Germline V gene lookup returns CDR1 SGHDT and CDR2 YYEEEE. The CDR3 length is 16 residues. Deletions cut 4 bases from V and 4 bases from J, with 20 bases between. DNA of the CDR3: TGTGCCAGCAGCCTTGGGGCAGGGGTGGGGATCACTGAAGCTTTCTTT. Encoded protein: CASSLGAGVGITEAFF. Drawing the rest from reference TRBV5-6 and TRBJ1-1, the complete variable domain is DAGVTQSPTHLIKTRGQQVTLRCSPKSGHDTVSWYQQALGQGPQFIFQYYEEEERQRGNFPDRFSGHQFPNYSSELNVNALLLGDSALYLCASSLGAGVGITEAFFGQGTRLTVV.

The rearrangement uses TRBV29-1 and TRBJ2-7; TRBD2 is a possible D gene (6 bases). The CDR3 is made up of 14 amino acids. Germline loops: CDR1 SQVTM, CDR2 ANQGSEA. V dropped 5 bases and J dropped 0 bases, with 14 bases sitting between them. The CDR3 region has the DNA TGCAGCGTTACCGACGACGGGAGCTCCTACGAGCAGTACTTC. This translates into CSVTDDGSSYEQYF.

The chain uses TRBV23-1 and TRBJ2-7; tentative D call: TRBD2 (6 bases). TRBV23-1 is reported as an ORF; its role is uncertain. Trimming left V 0 bases short and J 9 bases short, with 6 bases between. The CDR3 is 11 amino acids. The CDR3 reads CASSQSGGQYF. The CDR3 DNA is TGCGCCAGCAGTCAATCGGGGGGGCAGTACTTC.

About this clone itself: The same CDR3 can be traced to other DNA sequences in this sample. The rearrangement uses TRBV5-1 and TRBJ2-7; D unresolved. The CDR3 sequence is 14 residues long. Deletions cut 0 bases from V and 2 bases from J, with 9 bases between. From germline, CDR1 is SGHRS and CDR2 YFSETQ. This CDR3 reads CASSLGDGTYEQYF. The CDR3 nucleotides are TGCGCCAGCAGCTTGGGAGACGGTACCTACGAGCAGTACTTC.

The chain couples TRBV5-6 to TRBJ2-7, with 7 bases identical to TRBD2. The germline V gene has CDR1 SGHDT and CDR2 YYEEEE. The CDR3 length is 14 residues. V shed 3 bases, J shed 4 bases, and the junction held 7 bases outside the gene matches. CDR3 bases: TGTGCCAGCAGCTCCGGACTAGTAAGGTACGAGCAGTACTTC. Its protein is CASSSGLVRYEQYF. The full variable domain, completed using reference TRBV5-6 and TRBJ2-7, is DAGVTQSPTHLIKTRGQQVTLRCSPKSGHDTVSWYQQALGQGPQFIFQYYEEEERQRGNFPDRFSGHQFPNYSSELNVNALLLGDSALYLCASSSGLVRYEQYFGPGTRLTVT.

The chain has TRBV27 and TRBJ2-6; 7 bases match TRBD2. The CDR3 contains 20 residues. Trimming removed 3 bases from V and 4 bases from J; junction bases left unmatched: 18. Germline V gene lookup returns CDR1 MNHEY and CDR2 SMNVEV (reference sequence). The DNA of the CDR3 is TGTGCCAGCAGTTTCGGCCCCACTAGCGCGGGATTTAGAGGGGCCAACGTCCTGACTTTC. Amino acids: CASSFGPTSAGFRGANVLTF.

J is TRBJ2-1 and V is TRBV29-1; TRBD1 agrees at 7 bases. Trimming took 1 base from V and 7 from J; bases not matched to a gene: 7. Per germline, CDR1 SQVTM and CDR2 ANQGSEA. This CDR3 is built from 14 residues. CDR3 residues: CSVEVVGRGNEQFF. As DNA, the CDR3 is TGCAGCGTTGAAGTGGTGGGCAGGGGGAATGAGCAGTTCTTC.

J is TRBJ2-7 and V is TRBV5-6; the D gene is possibly TRBD1 (6 bases). There are 14 residues in the CDR3. Per the germline V gene, CDR1 is SGHDT and CDR2 is YYEEEE. The V end lost 4 bases, the J end lost 0 bases, and 11 bases lay between the germline ends. For the CDR3, the DNA is TGTGCCAGCAGCCCTACGACAGGCTCCTACGAGCAGTACTTC. Amino acid sequence: CASSPTTGSYEQYF.

The chain uses TRBV4-1 and TRBJ1-2; D is unclear. V was clipped by 0 bases and J by 4 bases, with 6 bases between them. CDR3 length: 13 amino acids. CDR1 MGHRA and CDR2 YSYEKL come from the germline V gene. The CDR3 DNA is TGCGCCAGCAGCCAAGACTCTTTCTATGGCTACACCTTC. This gives the protein CASSQDSFYGYTF.